These 19 T cell receptor beta chains share one sample of origin, sequenced in a study of T-cell memory formation after mild COVID-19. TCRdb itself ran the 5' RACE reads through MiXCR, one entry per CDR3 protein. The data contain about 240,000 distinct CDR3 sequences, roughly a tenth of them seen just once; the ten biggest clones take up around 20%. The sequenced sample consisted of PBMCs or a T cell subset sorted from them (not recorded which). The receptors were gathered from a man aged 18 to 29 who had mild COVID-19 (a few samples of this study predate the infection). Cell type and time point are not known.

This clonotype has just a few counts. The rearrangement joins TRBV2 to TRBJ2-5, with D perhaps being TRBD1 or TRBD2 (5 bases each). V was clipped by 10 bases and J by 4 bases, with 19 bases between them. CDR1 is SNHLY, CDR2 FYNNEI, per germline. The CDR3 has 14 amino acids. In nucleotides, the CDR3 is TGTGCCATTACGACCCAGCCGAGGGGAGAGACCCAGTACTTC. This translates into CAITTQPRGETQYF.

The chain uses TRBV20-1 and TRBJ1-2; a possible D gene is TRBD1 (6 bases). The CDR3 contains 9 residues. Germline V gives CDR1 DFQATT, CDR2 SNEGSKA (reference sequence). The V end was cut by 7 bases, the J end by 8 bases, with 8 bases between. CDR3 coding DNA: TGCAGTGATGACAGGGGCTACACCTTC. Its protein is CSDDRGYTF.

In its sample, this clonotype was seen many times. The rearrangement joins TRBV7-9 to TRBJ2-3; 8 nucleotides line up with TRBD2. Germline CDR1 reads SEHNR; CDR2 reads FQNEAQ (reference sequence). V lost 4 bases and J lost 2; bases outside the gene matches: 11. The CDR3 consists of 17 residues. CDR3 loop: CASSSTRAGASTDTQYF. The CDR3 nucleotides are TGTGCCAGCAGCTCGACACGAGCGGGGGCCTCCACAGATACGCAGTATTTT.

This clonotype was detected once. This chain joins TRBV2 and TRBJ1-2, with D uncertain. Per the germline V gene, CDR1 is SNHLY and CDR2 is FYNNEI. V gave up 1 base and J gave up 4 bases, with 10 bases separating them. This CDR3 comprises 14 residues. The DNA of the CDR3 is TGTGCCAGCAGTGAAGAACGCTGGAGCTATGGCTACACCTTC. Translated: CASSEERWSYGYTF.

This clonotype has ten or more counts. The chain employs TRBV29-1 and TRBJ2-1, with D possibly matching TRBD1 (5 bases). The germline V gene encodes CDR1 SQVTM and CDR2 ANQGSEA. The CDR3 totals 11 residues. Between the trimmed V and J ends, which lost 4 bases and 7 bases, there was a span of 8 bases. The CDR3 nucleotides read TGCAGCGTTGTGGGGCTAAATGAGCAGTTCTTC. Protein sequence: CSVVGLNEQFF.

The table lists this clonotype with many counts. The rearrangement uses TRBV6-6 and TRBJ2-3; D remains unclear. Deletions cut 11 bases from V and 4 bases from J, with 10 bases between. The CDR3 has 11 amino acids. Per germline, CDR1 MNHNY and CDR2 SVGAGI (reference sequence). The CDR3 DNA reads as TGTGCCCCGGAGTGGGCAGATACGCAGTATTTT. Amino acids: CAPEWADTQYF.

The chain employs TRBV7-2 and TRBJ1-2; 7 bases are shared with TRBD1. Per germline, CDR1 SGHTA and CDR2 FQGNSA. The CDR3 is 16 amino acids. J lost 2 bases, V lost 3 bases, and 9 bases had no gene match. CDR3 bases: TGTGCCAGCAGCTTCGGGAAACCGGGACAGAACTATGGCTACACCTTC. Translation gives CASSFGKPGQNYGYTF.

The V gene is TRBV4-1, the J gene TRBJ2-3, with a tentative D call TRBD2 (6 bases). V lost 0 bases to trimming and J lost 1 base, with 11 bases between them. The germline V gene has CDR1 MGHRA and CDR2 YSYEKL. The CDR3 spans 16 residues. CDR3 sequence (DNA): TGCGCCAGCAGCCAAGATGCGGGGAGCGGCACAGATACGCAGTATTTT. It yields the protein CASSQDAGSGTDTQYF.

This clonotype was recorded at least ten times. The chain joins TRBV10-3 to TRBJ1-5, with a weak D call TRBD1 (6 bases). Trimming pared 3 bases from V and 7 bases from J, leaving 13 bases between. This CDR3 has 14 amino acids. Germline CDR1 reads ENHRY; CDR2 reads SYGVKD. CDR3 residues: CAISDYGRGQPQHF. The CDR3 bases are TGTGCCATCAGTGACTACGGGAGGGGGCAGCCCCAGCATTTT.

The CDR3 sequence is CASSPDSGNQPQHF. DNA for the CDR3: TGCGCCAGCAGCCCAGACAGCGGCAATCAGCCCCAGCATTTT. The chain employs TRBV5-1 and TRBJ1-5, with D perhaps TRBD1 (5 bases). The V end lost 4 bases, the J end lost 2 bases, and 10 bases lay between the germline ends. Germline CDR1 and CDR2: SGHRS and YFSETQ. The CDR3 runs to 14 residues.

This sequence joins TRBV24-1 and TRBJ2-5, with 9 bases identical to TRBD2. CDR1 is KGHDR, CDR2 SFDVKD, per germline. V dropped 4 bases and J dropped 2; count of bases not matched to a gene: 10. There are 17 residues in the CDR3. CDR3 bases: TGTGCCACCAGTGACACCCTGGAGAGCGGGGGGCAAGAGACCCAGTACTTC. This codes for CATSDTLESGGQETQYF.

The chain employs TRBV19 and TRBJ2-3; TRBD2 matches 8 bases. This CDR3 has 15 amino acids. J lost 3 bases, V lost 10 bases, and 12 bases had no gene match. CDR1 and CDR2 from the germline V gene are LNHDA and SQIVND (reference sequence). CDR3: CATLLRVAGTDTQYF. For the CDR3, the DNA is TGTGCCACCCTCCTGAGGGTAGCGGGGACAGATACGCAGTATTTT.

This clonotype was seen a handful of times. V is TRBV20-1 and J is TRBJ2-7; 8 bases line up with TRBD2. CDR1 and CDR2 (germline): DFQATT, SNEGSKA (reference sequence). V trimming: 3 bases; J trimming: 6 bases; junction bases outside the gene matches: 1. CDR3 length equals 11 residues. CDR3 region: CSASSGAEQYF. The CDR3 region has the DNA TGCAGTGCTAGTAGCGGGGCCGAGCAGTACTTC.

The V call is TRBV10-3, the J call TRBJ1-1; D call uncertain. Germline-derived CDR1 and CDR2 are ENHRY and SYGVKD. V was pared by 3 bases and J by 7 bases, with 6 bases between. CDR3 length: 11 amino acids. Here the CDR3 reads CAISERSEAFF. CDR3 bases: TGTGCCATCAGTGAAAGGAGTGAAGCTTTCTTT.

The CDR3 DNA reads as TGCGCCAGCAGTACCCCTTCTGGAAGTTACAATGAGCAGTTCTTC. Translated, it gives CASSTPSGSYNEQFF. The chain carries TRBV5-1 and TRBJ2-1; D not resolved. In germline, CDR1 is SGHRS, CDR2 YFSETQ. This CDR3 region has 15 residues. V was shortened by 5 bases and J by 4 bases, with 16 bases between the two germline ends. The full variable domain, completed using reference TRBV5-1 and TRBJ2-1, is KAGVTQTPRYLIKTRGQQVTLSCSPISGHRSVSWYQQTPGQGLQFLFEYFSETQRNKGNFPGRFSGRQFSNSRSEMNVSTLELGDSALYLCASSTPSGSYNEQFFGPGTRLTVL.

This clonotype was detected ten times or more. The rearrangement links TRBV11-2 to TRBJ2-2; D gene unclear. V lost 4 bases to trimming and J lost 5 bases, with 8 bases between them. Germline V gene sequence: CDR1 SGHAT, CDR2 FQNNGV. The CDR3 has 13 amino acids. The CDR3: CASSSHWTGELFF. CDR3 DNA: TGTGCCAGCAGCTCCCACTGGACCGGGGAGCTGTTTTTT.

This clonotype was seen at least ten times. The chain joins TRBV5-1 to TRBJ2-7, with 8 bases aligning to TRBD1. J gave up 4 bases and V 4 bases, and 16 bases lay outside the gene matches. There are 17 residues in the CDR3. CDR1 is SGHRS and CDR2 is YFSETQ in the germline V gene. The DNA of the CDR3 is TGCGCCAGCAGCATGCAGGGGGCTACAACGGGGATATACGAGCAGTACTTC. This gives the protein CASSMQGATTGIYEQYF.

This clonotype has just a few counts. The CDR3 spells CASSQVGVETQYF. The CDR3, as DNA: TGCGCCAGCAGCCAAGTTGGGGTAGAGACCCAGTACTTC. V and J are TRBV4-3 and TRBJ2-5; D is undetermined. CDR3 length equals 13 residues. Trimming removed 1 base at V and 4 bases at J, with 7 bases between. Germline CDR1 LGHNA, CDR2 YSLEER.

This chain uses TRBV5-1 with TRBJ1-1; D gene uncertain. Germline-derived CDR1 and CDR2 are SGHRS and YFSETQ. Trimming left V 2 bases short and J 4 bases short, with 12 bases between. There are 14 residues in the CDR3. Here the CDR3 DNA reads TGCGCCAGCAGCTTCCAACGGGCGGGCACTGAAGCTTTCTTT. Its translation: CASSFQRAGTEAFF.